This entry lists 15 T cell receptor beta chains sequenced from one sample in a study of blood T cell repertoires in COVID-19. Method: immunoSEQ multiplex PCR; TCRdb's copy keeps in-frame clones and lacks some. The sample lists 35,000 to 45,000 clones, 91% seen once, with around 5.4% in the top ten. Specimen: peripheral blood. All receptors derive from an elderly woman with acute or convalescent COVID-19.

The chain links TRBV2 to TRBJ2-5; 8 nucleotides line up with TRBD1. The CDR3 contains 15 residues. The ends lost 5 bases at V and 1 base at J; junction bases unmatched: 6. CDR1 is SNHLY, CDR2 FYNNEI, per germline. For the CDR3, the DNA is TGTGCCAGCAGTTGGGACAGGAGAGTCCAAGAGACCCAGTACTTC. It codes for CASSWDRRVQETQYF. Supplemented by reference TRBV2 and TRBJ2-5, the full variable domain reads EPEVTQTPSHQVTQMGQEVILRCVPISNHLYFYWYRQILGQKVEFLVSFYNNEISEKSEIFDDQFSVERPDGSNFTLKIRSTKLEDSAMYFCASSWDRRVQETQYFGPGTRLLVL.

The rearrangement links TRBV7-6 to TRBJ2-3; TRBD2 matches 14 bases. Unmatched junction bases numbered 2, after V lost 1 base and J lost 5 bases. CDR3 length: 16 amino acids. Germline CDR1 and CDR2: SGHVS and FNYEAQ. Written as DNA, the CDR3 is TGTGCCAGCAGCTTAGGACTAGCGGGGGGGCAAGATACGCAGTATTTT. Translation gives CASSLGLAGGQDTQYF.

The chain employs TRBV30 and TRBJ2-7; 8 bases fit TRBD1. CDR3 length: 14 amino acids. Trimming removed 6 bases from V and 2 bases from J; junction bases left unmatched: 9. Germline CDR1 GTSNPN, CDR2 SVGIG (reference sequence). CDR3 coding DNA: TGTGCCTGCCTCGGGACAGGTACTACCTACGAGCAGTACTTC. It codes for CACLGTGTTYEQYF. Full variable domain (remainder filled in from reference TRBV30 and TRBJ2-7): SQTIHQWPATLVQPVGSPLSLECTVEGTSNPNLYWYRQAAGRGLQLLFYSVGIGQISSEVPQNLSASRPQDRQFILSSKKLLLSDSGFYLCACLGTGTTYEQYFGPGTRLTVT.

The DNA of the CDR3 is TGTGCCAGCAGCCAGGGACAGGGGTATCGGTATGGCTACACCTTC. Its protein product is CASSQGQGYRYGYTF. The chain recombines TRBV3-1 (or the pseudogene TRBV3-2) with TRBJ1-2, with TRBD1 matching over 10 bases. Germline CDR1 LGHDT, CDR2 YNNKEL (reference sequence). The CDR3 has 15 residues. With V trimmed by 3 bases and J by 5 bases, 6 bases remained unmatched.

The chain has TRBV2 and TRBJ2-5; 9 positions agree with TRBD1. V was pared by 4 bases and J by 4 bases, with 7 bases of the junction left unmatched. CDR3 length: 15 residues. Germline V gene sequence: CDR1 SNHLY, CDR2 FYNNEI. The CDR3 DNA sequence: TGTGCCAGCAGTGCCGGACAGGGGCGGGGAGAGACCCAGTACTTC. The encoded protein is CASSAGQGRGETQYF. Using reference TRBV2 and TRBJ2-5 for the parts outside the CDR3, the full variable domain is EPEVTQTPSHQVTQMGQEVILRCVPISNHLYFYWYRQILGQKVEFLVSFYNNEISEKSEIFDDQFSVERPDGSNFTLKIRSTKLEDSAMYFCASSAGQGRGETQYFGPGTRLLVL.

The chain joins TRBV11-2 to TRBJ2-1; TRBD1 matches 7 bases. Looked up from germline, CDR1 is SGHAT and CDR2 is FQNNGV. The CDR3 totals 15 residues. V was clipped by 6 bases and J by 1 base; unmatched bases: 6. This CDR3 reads CASRSNRGSYNEQFF. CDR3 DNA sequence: TGTGCCAGCAGATCTAACAGGGGTTCCTACAATGAGCAGTTCTTC.

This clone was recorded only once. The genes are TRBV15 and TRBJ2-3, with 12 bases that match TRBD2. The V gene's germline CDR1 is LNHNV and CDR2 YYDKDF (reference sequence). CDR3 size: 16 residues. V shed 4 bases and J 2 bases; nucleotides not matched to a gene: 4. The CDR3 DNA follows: TGTGCCACCAGCATTCTAGCGGGGGGGGTCACAGATACGCAGTATTTT. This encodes CATSILAGGVTDTQYF.

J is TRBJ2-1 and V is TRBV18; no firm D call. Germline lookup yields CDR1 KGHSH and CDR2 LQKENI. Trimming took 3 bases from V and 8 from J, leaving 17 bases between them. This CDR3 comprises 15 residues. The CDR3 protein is CASSPLPPVNDEQFF. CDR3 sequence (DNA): TGTGCCAGCTCACCTTTACCTCCGGTCAACGATGAGCAGTTCTTC.

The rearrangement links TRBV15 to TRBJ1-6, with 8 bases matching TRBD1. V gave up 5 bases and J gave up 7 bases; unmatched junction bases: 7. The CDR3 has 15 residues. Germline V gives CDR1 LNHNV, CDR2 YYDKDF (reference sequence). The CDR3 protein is CATSRSTGGNSPLHF. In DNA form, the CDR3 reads TGTGCCACCAGCCGATCCACAGGGGGGAATTCACCCCTCCACTTT. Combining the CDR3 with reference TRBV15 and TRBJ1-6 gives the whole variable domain DAMVIQNPRYQVTQFGKPVTLSCSQTLNHNVMYWYQQKSSQAPKLLFHYYDKDFNNEADTPDNFQSRRPNTSFCFLDIRSPGLGDTAMYLCATSRSTGGNSPLHFGNGTRLTVT.

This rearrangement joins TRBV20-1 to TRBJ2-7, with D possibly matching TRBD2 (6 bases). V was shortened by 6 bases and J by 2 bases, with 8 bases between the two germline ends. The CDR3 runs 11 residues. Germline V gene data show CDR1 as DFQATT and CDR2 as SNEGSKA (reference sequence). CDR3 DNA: TGCAGTGCCCGGGGGACCTACGAGCAGTACTTC. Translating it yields CSARGTYEQYF.

The CDR3 DNA follows: TGTGCCAGTACTTGGACAGGGGGAATAGGAGAGACCCAGTACTTC. It is translated as CASTWTGGIGETQYF. The chain is built from TRBV19 and TRBJ2-5; 10 nucleotides agree with TRBD1. J lost 4 bases, V lost 7 bases, and 9 bases had no gene match. CDR1 is LNHDA and CDR2 is SQIVND in the germline V gene (reference sequence). CDR3 size: 15 residues.

The CDR3 DNA is TGCGCCAGCAGCCCCCGGGGGGGGATATCAACCTACAATGAGCAGTTCTTC. Residues: CASSPRGGISTYNEQFF. The genes are TRBV5-1 and TRBJ2-1; 8 positions agree with TRBD2. The CDR3 totals 17 residues. From germline, CDR1 is SGHRS and CDR2 YFSETQ. The V segment lost 4 bases and the J segment 2 bases; nucleotides outside the gene matches: 11.

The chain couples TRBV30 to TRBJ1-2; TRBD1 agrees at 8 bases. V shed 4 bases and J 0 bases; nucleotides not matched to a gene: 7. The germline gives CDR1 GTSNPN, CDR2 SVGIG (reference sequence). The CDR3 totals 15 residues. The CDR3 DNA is TGTGCCTGGATCCGGACAGGGACGACTAACTATGGCTACACCTTC. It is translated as CAWIRTGTTNYGYTF.

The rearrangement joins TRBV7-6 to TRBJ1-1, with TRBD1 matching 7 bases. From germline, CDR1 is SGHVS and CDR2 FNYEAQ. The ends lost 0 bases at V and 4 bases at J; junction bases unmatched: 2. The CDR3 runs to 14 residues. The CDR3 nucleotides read TGTGCCAGCAGCTTAGCGGGACAGTCCACTGAAGCTTTCTTT. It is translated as CASSLAGQSTEAFF.

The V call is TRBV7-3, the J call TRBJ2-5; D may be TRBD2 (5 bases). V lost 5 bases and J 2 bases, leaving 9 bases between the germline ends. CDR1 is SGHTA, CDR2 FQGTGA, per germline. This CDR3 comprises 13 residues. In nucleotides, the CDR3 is TGTGCCAGCAGCCGGGGTGGTCAAGAGACCCAGTACTTC. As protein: CASSRGGQETQYF. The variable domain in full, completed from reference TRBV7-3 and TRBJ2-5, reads GAGVSQTPSNKVTEKGKYVELRCDPISGHTALYWYRQSLGQGPEFLIYFQGTGAADDSGLPNDRFFAVRPEGSVSTLKIQRTERGDSAVYLCASSRGGQETQYFGPGTRLLVL.